A single sample gave rise to the 5 T cell receptor beta chains below, sequenced in a study of response to subunit inactivated influenza vaccine. One entry per CDR3 protein, called by TCRdb with MiXCR from the RT-PCR reads. The data contain around 580,000 distinct CDR3 sequences, 12% of them singletons. Sequences were derived from PBMCs from blood, sampled on the day of vaccination. The source of these receptors is a man in his forties or fifties who received an inactivated influenza vaccine.

The chain links TRBV25-1 to TRBJ2-7; D not resolved. CDR1 and CDR2 (germline): MGHDK, SYGVNS. The CDR3 runs to 12 residues. V dropped 4 bases and J dropped 5 bases, with 9 bases sitting between them. For the CDR3, the DNA is TGTGCCAGCAGTGCCGGTGCCCACGAGCAGTACTTC. Amino acid sequence: CASSAGAHEQYF.

The chain carries TRBV18 and TRBJ2-5; either TRBD1 or TRBD2 may supply D (5 bases each). Between the trimmed V and J ends, which lost 1 base and 3 bases, there was a span of 9 bases. The CDR3 totals 14 residues. Germline CDR1 KGHSH, CDR2 LQKENI. Written as DNA, the CDR3 is TGTGCCAGCTCACCACTGTTGGGGGAAGAGACCCAGTACTTC. Its translation: CASSPLLGEETQYF.

At least ten counts were recorded for this clonotype. The chain recombines TRBV5-1 with TRBJ1-1; D is perhaps TRBD1 (6 bases). The CDR3 is 15 residues long. The V gene's germline CDR1 is SGHRS and CDR2 YFSETQ. V was cut by 0 bases and J by 3 bases, with 12 bases left in between. CDR3: CASSLAKGGYTEAFF. The CDR3 DNA reads TGCGCCAGCAGCTTGGCCAAAGGGGGTTACACTGAAGCTTTCTTT.

This clonotype turned up a few times. V is TRBV3-1 and J is TRBJ2-2; D remains ambiguous. CDR1 and CDR2 from the germline V gene are LGHDT and YNNKEL (reference sequence). Trimming cost V 2 bases and J 6 bases, with 13 bases left between them. The CDR3 has 15 amino acids. The CDR3 coding sequence is TGTGCCAGCAGCCAATCCGGAGTTTCGGCCGGGGAGCTGTTTTTT. This codes for CASSQSGVSAGELFF.

This clonotype was seen a few times. This chain connects TRBV9 to TRBJ2-1; D is unresolved. Trimming stripped 0 bases from V and 1 base from J, with 5 bases between. The length of the CDR3 is 14 residues. In germline, CDR1 is SGDLS, CDR2 YYNGEE. CDR3 bases: TGTGCCAGCAGCGTAGCGGAGTCCTACAATGAGCAGTTCTTC. Translation gives CASSVAESYNEQFF.